This is a list of T cell receptor beta chains from one sample in a study of blood T cell repertoires in COVID-19. Sequencing was performed with immunoSEQ multiplex PCR; in TCRdb, only in-frame clones are kept and a portion is missing. Among some 210,000 clones, about 90% were seen once, and the ten largest hold about 1.3%. Sequencing was done on a sample of peripheral blood. The receptor set was obtained from a man between 25 and 39 years old with acute or convalescent COVID-19. CDR3s include the opening cysteine and the closing phenylalanine or tryptophan. Fields, in order: V gene, J gene, D gene, clone size, CDR3 protein, CDR3 DNA. A D gene is named only where the DNA matches it firmly. Expanded clones get a size class; other rows say once, few or many, or leave the size out.

V: TRBV28; J: TRBJ1-2; D: TRBD1; size: .; CDR3: CASRWDRAGGYTF; DNA: TGTGCCAGCAGATGGGACAGGGCTGGCGGCTACACCTTC
V: TRBV11-2; J: TRBJ1-5; D: TRBD1; size: .; CDR3: CASSLDRGKPQHF; DNA: TGTGCCAGCAGCTTGGACAGGGGAAAGCCCCAGCATTTT
V: TRBV30; J: TRBJ2-1; D: TRBD1; size: .; CDR3: CAWSRGTGAYNEQFF; DNA: TGTGCCTGGAGTCGGGGGACAGGGGCCTACAATGAGCAGTTCTTC
V: TRBV2; J: TRBJ1-5; D: .; size: .; CDR3: CASSVARGGQPQHF; DNA: TGTGCCAGCAGTGTTGCAAGAGGGGGTCAGCCCCAGCATTTT
V: TRBV11-3; J: TRBJ1-1; D: .; size: .; CDR3: CASSLGAANTEAFF; DNA: TGTGCCAGCAGCTTAGGCGCGGCTAACACTGAAGCTTTCTTT
V: TRBV24-1; J: TRBJ2-3; D: TRBD2; size: .; CDR3: CATSDRTSGSSDTQYF; DNA: TGTGCCACCAGTGATCGGACTAGCGGGAGCTCAGATACGCAGTATTTT
V: TRBV28; J: TRBJ1-2; D: TRBD1; size: .; CDR3: CASRVSRGRGRTDYGYTF; DNA: TGTGCCAGCAGGGTCTCGAGGGGCAGGGGGCGCACGGACTATGGCTACACCTTC
V: TRBV9; J: TRBJ1-4; D: .; size: once; CDR3: CASSVAGAASPNEKLFF; DNA: TGTGCCAGCAGCGTAGCTGGCGCGGCTTCACCTAATGAAAAACTGTTTTTT
V: TRBV27; J: TRBJ1-1; D: .; size: .; CDR3: CASTRGLWTEAFF; DNA: TGTGCCAGCACTAGAGGGCTGTGGACTGAAGCTTTCTTT
V: TRBV7-2; J: TRBJ1-5; D: TRBD1; size: once; CDR3: CASSPGTVRYQPQHF; DNA: TGTGCCAGCAGCCCCGGGACAGTCCGGTATCAGCCCCAGCATTTT
V: TRBV6-6; J: TRBJ2-5; D: TRBD1; size: once; CDR3: CASSNTGQKTQYF; DNA: TGTGCCAGCAGTAACACGGGACAGAAAACCCAGTACTTC
V: TRBV5-1; J: TRBJ1-5; D: .; size: .; CDR3: CASSLAPGQPQHF; DNA: TGCGCCAGCAGCTTGGCCCCGGGGCAGCCCCAGCATTTT
V: TRBV28; J: TRBJ1-5; D: .; size: few; CDR3: CASSLVRDGQPQHF; DNA: TGTGCCAGCAGTTTAGTCAGGGATGGTCAGCCCCAGCATTTT
V: TRBV30; J: TRBJ2-5; D: TRBD2; size: .; CDR3: CAWSVGNLAEETQYF; DNA: TGTGCCTGGAGTGTAGGGAATCTAGCGGAGGAGACCCAGTACTTC
V: TRBV11-3; J: TRBJ2-7; D: TRBD2; size: .; CDR3: CASSLGLAGVEEQYF; DNA: TGTGCCAGCAGCTTAGGCCTAGCGGGAGTAGAAGAGCAGTACTTC
V: TRBV7-9; J: TRBJ2-2; D: .; size: .; CDR3: CASSFSLQGAGELFF; DNA: TGTGCCAGCAGCTTTAGCCTCCAGGGCGCCGGGGAGCTGTTTTTT
V: TRBV28; J: TRBJ1-2; D: TRBD1; size: .; CDR3: CASSPLTGTTPRDTF; DNA: TGTGCCAGCAGCCCTTTGACAGGGACGACACCAAGGGACACCTTC
V: TRBV18; J: TRBJ2-1; D: .; size: .; CDR3: CASSPRGTSYNEQFF; DNA: TGTGCCAGCTCACCCCGGGGGACCTCCTACAATGAGCAGTTCTTC
V: TRBV7-9; J: TRBJ1-6; D: .; size: .; CDR3: CASSLARTVGDSPLHF; DNA: TGTGCCAGCAGCTTAGCAAGGACTGTCGGGGATTCACCCCTCCACTTT
V: TRBV5-1; J: TRBJ1-2; D: .; size: .; CDR3: CASSKEGLNGYTF; DNA: TGCGCCAGCAGCAAGGAGGGACTGAATGGCTACACCTTC
V: TRBV6-2/TRBV6-3; J: TRBJ1-1; D: .; size: .; CDR3: CASSLQGFGTEAFF; DNA: TGTGCCAGCAGCCTACAGGGTTTTGGCACTGAAGCTTTCTTT
V: TRBV28; J: TRBJ1-1; D: TRBD1; size: once; CDR3: CASSPPGQGKTEAFF; DNA: TGTGCCAGCAGCCCACCGGGACAGGGGAAGACTGAAGCTTTCTTT
V: TRBV9; J: TRBJ1-4; D: TRBD1; size: once; CDR3: CASSAPTGPNEKLFF; DNA: TGTGCCAGCAGCGCACCGACAGGGCCTAATGAAAAACTGTTTTTT
V: TRBV7-8; J: TRBJ1-2; D: .; size: .; CDR3: CASSLFGSVDYGYTF; DNA: TGTGCCAGCAGCTTATTTGGTTCGGTCGACTATGGCTACACCTTC
V: TRBV28; J: TRBJ1-2; D: .; size: .; CDR3: CASSLGIDYGYTF; DNA: TGTGCCAGCAGTTTGGGCATAGACTATGGCTACACCTTC
V: TRBV3-1/TRBV3-2; J: TRBJ2-6; D: .; size: .; CDR3: CASSPDLGQSSGANVLTF; DNA: TGTGCCAGCAGCCCAGACCTTGGACAGAGCTCTGGGGCCAACGTCCTGACTTTC
V: TRBV5-1; J: TRBJ2-5; D: TRBD2; size: .; CDR3: CASSLSSGGAAETQYF; DNA: TGCGCCAGCAGCTTATCTAGCGGGGGGGCCGCGGAGACCCAGTACTTC
V: TRBV6-5; J: TRBJ1-1; D: .; size: few; CDR3: CASSYGAQGEAFF; DNA: TGTGCCAGCAGTTACGGGGCGCAGGGGGAAGCTTTCTTT
V: TRBV7-3; J: TRBJ2-1; D: TRBD1; size: .; CDR3: CASSFSGDRVQNEQFF; DNA: TGTGCCAGCAGCTTCTCAGGGGACAGGGTTCAGAATGAGCAGTTCTTC